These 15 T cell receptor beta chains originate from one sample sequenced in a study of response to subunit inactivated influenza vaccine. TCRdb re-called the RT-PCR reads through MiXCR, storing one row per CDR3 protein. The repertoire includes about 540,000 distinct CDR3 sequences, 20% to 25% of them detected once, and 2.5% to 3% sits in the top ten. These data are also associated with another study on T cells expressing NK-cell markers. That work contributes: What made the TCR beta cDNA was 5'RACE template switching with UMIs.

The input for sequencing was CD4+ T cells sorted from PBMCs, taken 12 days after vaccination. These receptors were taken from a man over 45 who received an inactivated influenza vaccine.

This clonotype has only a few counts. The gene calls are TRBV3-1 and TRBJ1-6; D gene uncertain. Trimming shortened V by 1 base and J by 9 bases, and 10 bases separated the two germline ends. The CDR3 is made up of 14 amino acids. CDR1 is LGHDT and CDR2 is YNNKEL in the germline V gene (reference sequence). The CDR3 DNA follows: TGTGCCAGCAGCCAAGGGGCAGAGACTTCACCCCTCCACTTT. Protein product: CASSQGAETSPLHF.

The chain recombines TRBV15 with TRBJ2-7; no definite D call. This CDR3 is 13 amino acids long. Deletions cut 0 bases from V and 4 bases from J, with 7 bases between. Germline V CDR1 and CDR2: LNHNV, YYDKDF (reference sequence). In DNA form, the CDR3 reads TGTGCCACCAGCAGAGATAGGCAATACGAGCAGTACTTC. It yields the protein CATSRDRQYEQYF.

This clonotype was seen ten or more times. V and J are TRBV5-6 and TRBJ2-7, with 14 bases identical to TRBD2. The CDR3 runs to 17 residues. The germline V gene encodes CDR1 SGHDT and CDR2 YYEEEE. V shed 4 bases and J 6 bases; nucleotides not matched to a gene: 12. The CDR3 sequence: CASSVVVTGTSGSEQYF. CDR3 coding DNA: TGTGCCAGCAGCGTGGTGGTAACCGGGACTAGCGGGAGCGAGCAGTACTTC.

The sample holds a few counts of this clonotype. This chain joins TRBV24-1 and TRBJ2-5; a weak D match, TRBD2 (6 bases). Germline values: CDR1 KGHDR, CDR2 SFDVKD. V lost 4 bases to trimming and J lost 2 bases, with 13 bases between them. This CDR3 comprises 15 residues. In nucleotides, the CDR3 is TGTGCCACCAGTGACTCTCGGCGGGGACAAGAGACCCAGTACTTC. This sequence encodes CATSDSRRGQETQYF.

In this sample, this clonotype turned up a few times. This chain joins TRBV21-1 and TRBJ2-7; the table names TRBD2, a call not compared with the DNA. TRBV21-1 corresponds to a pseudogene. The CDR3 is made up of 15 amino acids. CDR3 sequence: CASSKSTSGPYEQYF. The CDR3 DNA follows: TGTGCCAGCAGCAAATCGACTAGCGGGCCCTACGAGCAGTACTTC.

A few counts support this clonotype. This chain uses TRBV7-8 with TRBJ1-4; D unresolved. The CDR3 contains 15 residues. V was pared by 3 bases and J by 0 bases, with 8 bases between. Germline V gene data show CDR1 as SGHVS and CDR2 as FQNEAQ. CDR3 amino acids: CASSFNTATNEKLFF. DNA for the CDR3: TGTGCCAGCAGCTTTAACACGGCAACTAATGAAAAACTGTTTTTT. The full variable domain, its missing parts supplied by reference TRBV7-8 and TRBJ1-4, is GAGVSQSPRYKVAKRGQDVALRCDPISGHVSLFWYQQALGQGPEFLTYFQNEAQLDKSGLPSDRFFAERPEGSVSTLKIQRTQQEDSAVYLCASSFNTATNEKLFFGSGTQLSVL.

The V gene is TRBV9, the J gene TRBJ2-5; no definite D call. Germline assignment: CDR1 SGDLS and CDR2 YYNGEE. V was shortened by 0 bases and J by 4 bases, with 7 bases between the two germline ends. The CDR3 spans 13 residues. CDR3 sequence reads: CASSVAGRETQYF. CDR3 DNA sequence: TGTGCCAGCAGCGTAGCTGGTCGAGAGACCCAGTACTTC.

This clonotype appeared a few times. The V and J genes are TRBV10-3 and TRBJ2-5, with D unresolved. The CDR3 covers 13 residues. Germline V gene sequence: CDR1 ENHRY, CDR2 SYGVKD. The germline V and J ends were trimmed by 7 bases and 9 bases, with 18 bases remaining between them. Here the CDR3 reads CAIMEQQRAAQYF. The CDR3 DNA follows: TGTGCCATCATGGAGCAGCAGCGTGCTGCCCAGTACTTC.

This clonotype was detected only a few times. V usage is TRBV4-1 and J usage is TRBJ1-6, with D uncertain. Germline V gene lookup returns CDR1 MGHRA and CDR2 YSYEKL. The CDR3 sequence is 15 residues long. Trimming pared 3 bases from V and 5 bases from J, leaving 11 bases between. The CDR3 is CASSQGLVDNSPLHF. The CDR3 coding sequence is TGCGCCAGCAGCCAGGGTTTAGTTGATAATTCACCCCTCCACTTT.

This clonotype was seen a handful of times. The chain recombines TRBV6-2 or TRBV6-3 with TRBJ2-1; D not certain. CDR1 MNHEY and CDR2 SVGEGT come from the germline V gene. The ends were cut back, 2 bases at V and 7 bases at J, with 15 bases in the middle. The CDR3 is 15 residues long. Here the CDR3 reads CASSYRARPRNEQFF. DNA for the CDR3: TGTGCCAGCAGTTACCGGGCCCGGCCGCGAAATGAGCAGTTCTTC.

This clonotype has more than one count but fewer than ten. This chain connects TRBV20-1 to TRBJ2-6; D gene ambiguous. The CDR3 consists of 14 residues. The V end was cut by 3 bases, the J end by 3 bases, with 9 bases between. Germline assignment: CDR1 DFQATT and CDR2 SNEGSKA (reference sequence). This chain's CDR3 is CSASNSYGANVLTF. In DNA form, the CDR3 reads TGCAGTGCTAGTAACAGTTATGGGGCCAACGTCCTGACTTTC.

Written as DNA, the CDR3 is TGTGCCAGCAGCTTAGCGCTAGGGGAAAGCGGGGGAGCTTTCTTT. Protein: CASSLALGESGGAFF. The genes are TRBV7-9 and TRBJ1-1; a possible D gene is TRBD1 (5 bases). Germline V CDR1 and CDR2: SEHNR, FQNEAQ (reference sequence). This CDR3 is 15 amino acids long. Deletions cut 0 bases from V and 10 bases from J, with 18 bases between.

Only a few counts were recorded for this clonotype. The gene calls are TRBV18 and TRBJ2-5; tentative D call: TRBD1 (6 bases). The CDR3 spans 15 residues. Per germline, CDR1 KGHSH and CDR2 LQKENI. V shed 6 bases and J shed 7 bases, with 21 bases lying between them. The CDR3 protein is CASSPPIGDKGTQYF. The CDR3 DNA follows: TGTGCCAGCTCTCCGCCAATTGGGGACAAAGGGACCCAGTACTTC.

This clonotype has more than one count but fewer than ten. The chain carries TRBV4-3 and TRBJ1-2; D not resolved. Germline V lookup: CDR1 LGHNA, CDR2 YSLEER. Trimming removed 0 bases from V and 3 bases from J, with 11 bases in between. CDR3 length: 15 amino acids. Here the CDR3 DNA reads TGCGCCAGCAGCCAAGATGGAGGCAGGCACTATGGCTACACCTTC. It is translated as CASSQDGGRHYGYTF.

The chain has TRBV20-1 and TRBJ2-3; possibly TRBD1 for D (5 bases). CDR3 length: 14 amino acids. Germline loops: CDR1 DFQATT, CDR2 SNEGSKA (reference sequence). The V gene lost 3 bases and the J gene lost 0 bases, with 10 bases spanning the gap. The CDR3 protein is CSARVGPSTDTQYF. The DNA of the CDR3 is TGCAGTGCTAGGGTGGGGCCTAGCACAGATACGCAGTATTTT.